The entry below describes one T cell receptor beta chain. This specimen belongs to a study of blood T cell repertoires in COVID-19. Whole-study context: COVID-19 samples from acute and convalescent phases originated in the United States, Italy and Spain. PBMCs, B-cell-depleted T cells, or T cells provided the cDNA or gDNA that made up the material.

V was pared by 6 bases and J by 1 base, with 7 bases of the junction left unmatched. CDR1 is MNHEY and CDR2 is SVGEGT in the germline V gene. The CDR3 covers 17 residues. Per the study methods: Amplification of reference gene primers provided the estimated nucleated cell counts. The table came from immunoSEQ multiplex PCR; TCRdb's copy has only in-frame clones and leaves some out. V and J calls and clone size are given by that table; D and trimming were obtained from the DNA. The sample comprises about 120,000 clones, around 82% of which are singletons, and roughly an eighth rests with the top ten. This clonotype originated in a human donor in a cohort sampled during active COVID-19. The rearrangement links TRBV6-2 or TRBV6-3 to TRBJ2-7; 15 nucleotides align to TRBD2. The specimen was peripheral blood. The chain's CDR3 is CASSGTSGGRTSYEQYF. Here the CDR3 DNA reads TGTGCCAGCAGCGGGACTAGCGGGGGGCGAACGTCCTACGAGCAGTACTTC.